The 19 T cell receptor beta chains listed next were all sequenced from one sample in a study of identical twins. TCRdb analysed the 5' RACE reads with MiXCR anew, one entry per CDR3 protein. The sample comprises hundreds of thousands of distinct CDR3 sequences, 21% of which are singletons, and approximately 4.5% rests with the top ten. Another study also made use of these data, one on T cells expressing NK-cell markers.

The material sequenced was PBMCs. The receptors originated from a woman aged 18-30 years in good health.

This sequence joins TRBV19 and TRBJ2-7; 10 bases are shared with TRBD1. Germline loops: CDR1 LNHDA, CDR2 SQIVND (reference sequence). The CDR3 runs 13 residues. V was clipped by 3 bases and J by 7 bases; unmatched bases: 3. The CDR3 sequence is CASSMRQGAEQYF. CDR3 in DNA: TGTGCCAGTAGTATGCGACAGGGGGCTGAGCAGTACTTC.

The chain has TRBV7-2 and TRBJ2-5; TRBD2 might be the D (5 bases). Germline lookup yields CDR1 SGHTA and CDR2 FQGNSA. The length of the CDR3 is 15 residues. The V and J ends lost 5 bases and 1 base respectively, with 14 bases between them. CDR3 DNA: TGTGCCAGCAGCCCCCGGGGTAGCGTCCAAGAGACCCAGTACTTC. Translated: CASSPRGSVQETQYF.

The CDR3: CASSAGQFYEQYF. CDR3 sequence (DNA): TGTGCCAGCAGCGCTGGTCAGTTCTACGAGCAGTACTTC. V gene TRBV9 combines with J gene TRBJ2-7, with no clear D. CDR3 length equals 13 residues. V was clipped by 3 bases and J by 3 bases, with 10 bases between them. The germline V gene encodes CDR1 SGDLS and CDR2 YYNGEE.

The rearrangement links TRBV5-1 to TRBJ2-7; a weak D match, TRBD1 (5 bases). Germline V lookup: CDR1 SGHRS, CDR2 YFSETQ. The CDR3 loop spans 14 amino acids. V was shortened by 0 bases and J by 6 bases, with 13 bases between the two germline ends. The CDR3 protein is CASSLGQPVAEQYF. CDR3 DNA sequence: TGCGCCAGCAGCTTGGGACAGCCGGTCGCCGAGCAGTACTTC. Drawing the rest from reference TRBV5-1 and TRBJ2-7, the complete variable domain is KAGVTQTPRYLIKTRGQQVTLSCSPISGHRSVSWYQQTPGQGLQFLFEYFSETQRNKGNFPGRFSGRQFSNSRSEMNVSTLELGDSALYLCASSLGQPVAEQYFGPGTRLTVT.

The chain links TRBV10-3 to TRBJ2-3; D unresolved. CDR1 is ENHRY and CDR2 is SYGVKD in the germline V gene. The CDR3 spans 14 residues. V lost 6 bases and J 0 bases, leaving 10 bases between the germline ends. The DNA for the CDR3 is TGTGCCATCAGGACGCTAGGGAGCACAGATACGCAGTATTTT. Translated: CAIRTLGSTDTQYF.

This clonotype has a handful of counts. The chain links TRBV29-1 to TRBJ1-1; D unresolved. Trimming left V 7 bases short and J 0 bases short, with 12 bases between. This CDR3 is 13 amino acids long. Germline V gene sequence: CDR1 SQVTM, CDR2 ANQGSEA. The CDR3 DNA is TGCAGCGCCCGGACCGACCTGAACACTGAAGCTTTCTTT. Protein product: CSARTDLNTEAFF.

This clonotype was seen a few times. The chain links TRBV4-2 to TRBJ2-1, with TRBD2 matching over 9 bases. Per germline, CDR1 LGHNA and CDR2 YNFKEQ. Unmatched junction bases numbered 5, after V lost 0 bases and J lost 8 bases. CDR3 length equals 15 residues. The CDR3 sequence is CASSQEGGLAYEQFF. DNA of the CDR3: TGTGCCAGCAGCCAAGAGGGGGGACTAGCATATGAGCAGTTCTTC.

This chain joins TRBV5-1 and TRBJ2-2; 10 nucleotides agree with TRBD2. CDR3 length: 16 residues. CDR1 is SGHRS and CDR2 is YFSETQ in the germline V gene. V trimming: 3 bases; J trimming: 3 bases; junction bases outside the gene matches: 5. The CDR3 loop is CASSWALAGDTGELFF. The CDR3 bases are TGCGCCAGCAGCTGGGCGCTAGCGGGAGACACCGGGGAGCTGTTTTTT.

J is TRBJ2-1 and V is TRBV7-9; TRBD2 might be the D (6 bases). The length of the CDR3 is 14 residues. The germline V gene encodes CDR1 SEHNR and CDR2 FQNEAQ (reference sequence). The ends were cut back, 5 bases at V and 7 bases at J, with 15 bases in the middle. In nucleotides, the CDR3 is TGTGCCAGCAGCCGACTAGATATTTTGAATGAGCAGTTCTTC. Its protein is CASSRLDILNEQFF.

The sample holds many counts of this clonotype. The CDR3 DNA reads TGTGCCAGCAGCTGGATGGGGGGGGTTGAAGATACGCAGTATTTT. Translated, it gives CASSWMGGVEDTQYF. The chain links TRBV5-4 to TRBJ2-3, with 7 bases lining up with TRBD2. The CDR3 consists of 15 residues. Trimming took 3 bases from V and 5 from J; bases not matched to a gene: 9. The germline CDR1 and CDR2 sequences are SGHNT and YYREEE (reference sequence).

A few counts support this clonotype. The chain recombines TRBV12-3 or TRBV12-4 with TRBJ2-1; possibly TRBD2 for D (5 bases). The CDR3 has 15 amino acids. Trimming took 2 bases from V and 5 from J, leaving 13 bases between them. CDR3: CASSLSAGLNNEQFF. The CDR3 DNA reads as TGTGCCAGCAGTTTATCGGCCGGACTCAACAATGAGCAGTTCTTC.

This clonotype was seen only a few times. The CDR3 region is CASSSPGLAGVWVQYF. DNA for the CDR3: TGTGCCAGCAGTTCCCCGGGGTTGGCGGGAGTGTGGGTGCAGTACTTC. The chain joins TRBV12-3 or TRBV12-4 to TRBJ2-7; 7 positions agree with TRBD2. The V gene end was trimmed by 4 bases and the J gene end by 9 bases; junction bases not matched to a gene: 18. This CDR3 has 16 amino acids.

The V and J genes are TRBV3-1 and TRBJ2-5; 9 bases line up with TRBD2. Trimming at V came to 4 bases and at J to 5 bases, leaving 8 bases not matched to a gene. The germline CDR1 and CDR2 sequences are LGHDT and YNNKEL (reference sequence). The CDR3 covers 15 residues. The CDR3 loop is CASSRMSGRYETQYF. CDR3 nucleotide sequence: TGTGCCAGCAGCCGAATGAGCGGGAGGTATGAGACCCAGTACTTC.

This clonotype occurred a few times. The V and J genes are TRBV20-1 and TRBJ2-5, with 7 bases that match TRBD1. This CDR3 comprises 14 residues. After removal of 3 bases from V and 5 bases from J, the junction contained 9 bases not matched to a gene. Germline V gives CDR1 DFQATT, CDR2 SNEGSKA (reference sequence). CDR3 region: CSARPRTGRETQYF. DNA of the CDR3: TGCAGTGCTAGGCCCCGGACAGGACGGGAGACCCAGTACTTC.

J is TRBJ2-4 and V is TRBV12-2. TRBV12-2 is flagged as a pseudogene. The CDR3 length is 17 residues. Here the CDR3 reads CASRHLGAKLAKNIQYF. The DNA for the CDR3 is TGTGCAAGTCGCCATCTTGGAGCGAAGCTAGCCAAAAACATTCAGTACTTC.

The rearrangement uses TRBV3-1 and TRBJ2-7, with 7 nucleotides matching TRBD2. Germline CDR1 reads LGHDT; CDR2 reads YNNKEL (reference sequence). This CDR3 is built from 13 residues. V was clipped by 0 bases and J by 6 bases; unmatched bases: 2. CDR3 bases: TGTGCCAGCAGCCAAGACGGGGGGTTCGAGCAGTACTTC. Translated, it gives CASSQDGGFEQYF.

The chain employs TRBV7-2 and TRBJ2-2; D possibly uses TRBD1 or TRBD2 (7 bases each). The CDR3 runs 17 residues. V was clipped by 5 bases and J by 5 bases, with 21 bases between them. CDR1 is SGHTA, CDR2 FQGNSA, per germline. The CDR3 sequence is CASSGQTGRAITGELFF. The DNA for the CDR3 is TGTGCCAGCAGCGGTCAGACAGGGAGGGCCATAACCGGGGAGCTGTTTTTT.

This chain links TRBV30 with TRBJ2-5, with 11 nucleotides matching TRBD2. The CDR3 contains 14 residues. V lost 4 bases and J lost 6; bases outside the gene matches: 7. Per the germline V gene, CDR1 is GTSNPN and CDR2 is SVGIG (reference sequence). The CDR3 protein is CAWNFSGGEKTQYF. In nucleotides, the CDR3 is TGTGCCTGGAATTTTAGCGGGGGGGAAAAGACCCAGTACTTC.

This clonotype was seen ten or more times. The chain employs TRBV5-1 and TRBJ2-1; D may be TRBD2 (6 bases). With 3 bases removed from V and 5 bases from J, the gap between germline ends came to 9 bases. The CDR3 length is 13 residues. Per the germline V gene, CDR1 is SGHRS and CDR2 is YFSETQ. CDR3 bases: TGCGCCAGCAGCTGGGACTCGCACAATGAGCAGTTCTTC. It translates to CASSWDSHNEQFF.